This TCR beta chain was documented in a study of tumor and adjacent non-tumor tissue in lung cancer. Study-level information: Samples averaged around 3.9 million productive TCRbeta reads each.

This sample's RNA came from whole unsorted tissue. The normal lung tissue was taken more than 3 cm from the tumor edge. Between August and November 2014, newly diagnosed, chemotherapy-naive lung cancer patients underwent thoracic surgery in China. Study-level results: Top 100 clones took a larger repertoire share in normal lung.

TCRbeta libraries were built with three rounds of nested PCR, modified from ARM-PCR. Using its own MiXCR run on the multiplex PCR reads, TCRdb lists one record per CDR3 protein. The sample has roughly 69,000 distinct CDR3 sequences, approximately 73% seen once. In this sample, this clonotype turned up once. Its antigen is as yet unknown. An end of the junction differs from the germline gene, which may be a read error. The CDR3 loop spans 15 amino acids. Germline-derived CDR1 and CDR2 are DFQATT and SNEGSKA (reference sequence). The chain uses TRBV20-1 and TRBJ2-3, with D tentatively TRBD2 (6 bases). This sequence originates from a man aged 55-75 years with non-small cell lung cancer. Sequencing was carried out using distant non-tumor lung tissue. The CDR3 here is CSGVRRDFHTDTRYF. CDR3 nucleotides: TGCAGTGGTGTACGGAGGGACTTTCACACAGATACGCGGTATTTT.